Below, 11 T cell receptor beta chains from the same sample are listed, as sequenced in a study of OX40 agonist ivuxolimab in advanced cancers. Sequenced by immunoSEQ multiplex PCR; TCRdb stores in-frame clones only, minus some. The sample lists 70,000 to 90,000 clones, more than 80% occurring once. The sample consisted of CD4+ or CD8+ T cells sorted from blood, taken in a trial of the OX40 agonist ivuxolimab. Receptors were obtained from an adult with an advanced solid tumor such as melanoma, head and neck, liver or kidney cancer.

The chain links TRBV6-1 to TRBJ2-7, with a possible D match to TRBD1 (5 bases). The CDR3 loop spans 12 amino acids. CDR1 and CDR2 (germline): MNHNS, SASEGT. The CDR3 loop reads CAGQVEWGEQYF. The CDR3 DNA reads TGTGCGGGGCAGGTGGAATGGGGTGAGCAGTACTTC.

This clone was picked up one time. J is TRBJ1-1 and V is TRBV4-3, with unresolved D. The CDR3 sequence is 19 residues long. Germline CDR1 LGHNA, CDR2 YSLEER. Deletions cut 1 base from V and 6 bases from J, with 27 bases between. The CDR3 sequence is CASSQVAVGLLSDPPEAFF. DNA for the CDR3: TGCGCCAGCAGCCAAGTCGCGGTGGGATTACTATCCGACCCCCCTGAAGCTTTCTTT.

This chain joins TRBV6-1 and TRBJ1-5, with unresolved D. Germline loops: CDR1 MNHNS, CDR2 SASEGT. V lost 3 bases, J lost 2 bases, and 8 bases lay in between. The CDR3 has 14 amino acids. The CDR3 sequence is CASSDYRGNQPQHF. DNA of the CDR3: TGTGCCAGCAGTGATTATAGGGGCAATCAGCCCCAGCATTTT.

The CDR3 protein is CASSLFPRETDTQYF. For the CDR3, the DNA is TGCGCCAGCAGCTTGTTTCCCCGGGAGACAGATACGCAGTATTTT. The rearrangement links TRBV5-1 to TRBJ2-3; tentative D call: TRBD2 (6 bases). The V and J ends lost 1 base and 3 bases respectively, with 12 bases between them. This CDR3 comprises 15 residues. Germline CDR1 and CDR2: SGHRS and YFSETQ.

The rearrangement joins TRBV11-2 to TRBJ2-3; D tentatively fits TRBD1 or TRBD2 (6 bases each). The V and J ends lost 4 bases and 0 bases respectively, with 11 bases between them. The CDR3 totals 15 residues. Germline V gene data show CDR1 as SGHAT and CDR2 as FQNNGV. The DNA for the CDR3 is TGTGCCAGCAGCTCCCGGGGGCGAAGCACAGATACGCAGTATTTT. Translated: CASSSRGRSTDTQYF.

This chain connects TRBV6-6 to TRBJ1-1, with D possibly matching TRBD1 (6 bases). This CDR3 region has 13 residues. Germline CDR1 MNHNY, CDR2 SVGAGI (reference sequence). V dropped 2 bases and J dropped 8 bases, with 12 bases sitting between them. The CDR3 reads CASSYVDSLEAFF. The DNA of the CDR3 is TGTGCCAGCAGTTACGTGGACAGCTTAGAAGCTTTCTTT.

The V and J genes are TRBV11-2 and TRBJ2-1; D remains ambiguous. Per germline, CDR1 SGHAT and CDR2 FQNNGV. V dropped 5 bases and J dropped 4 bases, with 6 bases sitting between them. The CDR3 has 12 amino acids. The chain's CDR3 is CASSTQYNEQFF. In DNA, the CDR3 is TGTGCCAGCAGCACTCAATACAATGAGCAGTTCTTC. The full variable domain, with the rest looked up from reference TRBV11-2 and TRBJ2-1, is EAGVAQSPRYKIIEKRQSVAFWCNPISGHATLYWYQQILGQGPKLLIQFQNNGVVDDSQLPKDRFSAERLKGVDSTLKIQPAKLEDSAVYLCASSTQYNEQFFGPGTRLTVL.

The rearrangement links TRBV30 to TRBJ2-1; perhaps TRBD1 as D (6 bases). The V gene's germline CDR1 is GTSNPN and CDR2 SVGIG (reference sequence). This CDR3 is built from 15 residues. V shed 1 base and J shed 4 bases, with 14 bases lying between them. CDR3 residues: CAWSGGPPRYNEQFF. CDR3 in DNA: TGTGCCTGGAGTGGGGGGCCCCCAAGATACAATGAGCAGTTCTTC. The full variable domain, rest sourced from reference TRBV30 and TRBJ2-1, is SQTIHQWPATLVQPVGSPLSLECTVEGTSNPNLYWYRQAAGRGLQLLFYSVGIGQISSEVPQNLSASRPQDRQFILSSKKLLLSDSGFYLCAWSGGPPRYNEQFFGPGTRLTVL.

Here the CDR3 DNA reads TGTGCCAGCAGCTCCCCGGGACTCCAGGCCGGGGAGCTGTTTTTT. Amino acids: CASSSPGLQAGELFF. The V call is TRBV7-9, the J call TRBJ2-2; TRBD2 might be the D (6 bases). The V gene lost 4 bases and the J gene lost 6 bases, with 15 bases spanning the gap. The length of the CDR3 is 15 residues. Germline values: CDR1 SEHNR, CDR2 FQNEAQ (reference sequence).

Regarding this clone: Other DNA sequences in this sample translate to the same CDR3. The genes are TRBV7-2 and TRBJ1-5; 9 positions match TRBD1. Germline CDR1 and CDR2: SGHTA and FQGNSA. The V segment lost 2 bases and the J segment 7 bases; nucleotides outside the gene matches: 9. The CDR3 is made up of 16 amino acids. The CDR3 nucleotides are TGTGCCAGCAGCTTAACCGGAACAGGGGGCCGACAGCCCCAGCATTTT. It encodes CASSLTGTGGRQPQHF.

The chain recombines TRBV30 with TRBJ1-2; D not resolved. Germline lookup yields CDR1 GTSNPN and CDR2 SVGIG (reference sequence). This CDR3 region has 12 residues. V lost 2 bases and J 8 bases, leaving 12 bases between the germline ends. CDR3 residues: CAWSTGVDGYTF. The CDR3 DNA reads TGTGCCTGGAGTACCGGGGTTGACGGCTACACCTTC.